The 17 T cell receptor beta chains given below trace back to one sample, sequenced in a study of blood T cell repertoires in COVID-19. Only in-frame clones appear in the TCRdb table, and some are missing; sequencing was by immunoSEQ multiplex PCR. The sample carries 55,000 to 75,000 clones, about 90% recorded once. What was sequenced was peripheral blood. The receptors derive from a human donor in a cohort sampled during active COVID-19.

The chain is built from TRBV12-2 and TRBJ1-5. TRBV12-2 counts as a pseudogene. The CDR3 has 15 amino acids. DNA of the CDR3: TGTGCAAGTCGCTCAATCCTTGCGGGGGGACAGCCCCAGCATTTT. Protein sequence: CASRSILAGGQPQHF.

The chain has TRBV15 and TRBJ2-5; a possible D gene is TRBD1 (6 bases). The CDR3 is 14 residues long. V was trimmed by 3 bases and J by 1 base, leaving 9 bases between them. Looked up from germline, CDR1 is LNHNV and CDR2 is YYDKDF (reference sequence). Here the CDR3 reads CATSRDSSQETQYF. CDR3 DNA: TGTGCCACCAGCAGGGACAGTTCCCAAGAGACCCAGTACTTC.

J is TRBJ2-6 and V is TRBV4-3; 12 positions match TRBD2. The CDR3 spans 21 residues. The junction had 10 bases not matched to a gene; V was cut back by 1 base and J by 0 bases. CDR1 LGHNA and CDR2 YSLEER come from the germline V gene. CDR3 in amino acids: CASSQGLAGGQISSGANVLTF. CDR3 sequence (DNA): TGCGCCAGCAGCCAAGGGCTAGCGGGGGGGCAGATAAGCTCTGGGGCCAACGTCCTGACTTTC.

This sequence joins TRBV28 and TRBJ1-2; TRBD1 agrees at 9 bases. Germline V lookup: CDR1 MDHEN, CDR2 SYDVKM. V trimming: 6 bases; J trimming: 0 bases; junction bases outside the gene matches: 20. This CDR3 region has 20 residues. CDR3 sequence: CASRTPGQGGFMGPNYGYTF. CDR3 nucleotide sequence: TGTGCCAGCAGAACCCCGGGACAGGGAGGTTTCATGGGACCTAACTATGGCTACACCTTC.

The V and J genes are TRBV2 and TRBJ2-7, with 11 bases matching TRBD2. The germline V gene encodes CDR1 SNHLY and CDR2 FYNNEI. This CDR3 region has 19 residues. V was clipped by 2 bases and J by 3 bases; unmatched bases: 15. The CDR3 loop reads CASSEPRASGGLSLYEQYF. As DNA, the CDR3 is TGTGCCAGCAGTGAACCCAGGGCTAGCGGGGGGCTATCCCTCTACGAGCAGTACTTC.

CDR3 bases: TGCGCCAGCAGCCACCTGGGACTAGCGGGGGGTCCGATATTCAATGAGCAGTTCTTC. Its protein product is CASSHLGLAGGPIFNEQFF. The chain combines TRBV4-1 with TRBJ2-1; TRBD2 matches at 15 bases. V shed 3 bases and J 6 bases; nucleotides not matched to a gene: 12. Germline CDR1 reads MGHRA; CDR2 reads YSYEKL. The CDR3 covers 19 residues.

In DNA form, the CDR3 reads TGTGCCAGCAGCCAGGGGGCGACCACTGAAGCTTTCTTT. Translated, it gives CASSQGATTEAFF. The chain links TRBV3-1 (or the pseudogene TRBV3-2) to TRBJ1-1; perhaps TRBD1 as D (6 bases). Germline-derived CDR1 and CDR2 are LGHDT and YNNKEL (reference sequence). With 3 bases removed from V and 4 bases from J, the gap between germline ends came to 9 bases. The CDR3 consists of 13 residues.

The rearrangement uses TRBV9 and TRBJ1-2, with TRBD1 matching 7 bases. This CDR3 is built from 14 residues. J gave up 3 bases and V 3 bases, and 5 bases lay outside the gene matches. The germline V gene encodes CDR1 SGDLS and CDR2 YYNGEE. The CDR3 DNA reads TGTGCCAGCAGCGAGTTCGGGACAGACTATGGCTACACCTTC. Translating gives CASSEFGTDYGYTF.

V is TRBV9 and J is TRBJ2-6, with a tentative D call TRBD2 (6 bases). This CDR3 spans 16 amino acids. Trimming removed 3 bases from V and 3 bases from J, with 13 bases in between. Germline V lookup: CDR1 SGDLS, CDR2 YYNGEE. The CDR3 bases are TGTGCCAGCAGCGACCCGAGGGAGGATGGGGCCAACGTCCTGACTTTC. This encodes CASSDPREDGANVLTF.

The chain is built from TRBV5-6 and TRBJ2-7, with TRBD1 matching 7 bases. V dropped 6 bases and J dropped 6; count of bases not matched to a gene: 6. The CDR3 extends over 12 amino acids. Germline V gives CDR1 SGHDT, CDR2 YYEEEE. CDR3 loop: CASNEGQCEQYF. CDR3 sequence (DNA): TGTGCCAGCAACGAGGGACAGTGCGAGCAGTACTTC.

V usage is TRBV20-1 and J usage is TRBJ2-1; TRBD2 agrees at 9 bases. This CDR3 has 17 amino acids. V shed 3 bases and J 0 bases; nucleotides not matched to a gene: 9. Germline assignment: CDR1 DFQATT and CDR2 SNEGSKA (reference sequence). The CDR3 region is CSASPRLAGASYNEQFF. As DNA, the CDR3 is TGCAGTGCTAGTCCCCGATTAGCGGGAGCCTCCTACAATGAGCAGTTCTTC.

This clone occurred once. V gene TRBV3-1 (or the pseudogene TRBV3-2) combines with J gene TRBJ2-7; D is perhaps TRBD2 (5 bases). This CDR3 is 14 amino acids long. Germline CDR1 LGHDT, CDR2 YNNKEL (reference sequence). Between the trimmed V and J ends, which lost 4 bases and 4 bases, there was a span of 14 bases. CDR3 sequence (DNA): TGTGCCAGCAGCCCCCCAGAGGGTGGGTACGAGCAGTACTTC. Translation: CASSPPEGGYEQYF.

The chain joins TRBV4-1 to TRBJ1-1; D may be TRBD1 (6 bases). Per germline, CDR1 MGHRA and CDR2 YSYEKL. CDR3 length: 14 amino acids. V was shortened by 1 base and J by 1 base, with 7 bases between the two germline ends. The CDR3 protein is CASSQGTANTEAFF. The CDR3 DNA reads as TGCGCCAGCAGCCAAGGGACAGCGAACACTGAAGCTTTCTTT.

The V call is TRBV3-1 (or the pseudogene TRBV3-2), the J call TRBJ1-6; D is perhaps TRBD1 (5 bases). From germline, CDR1 is LGHDT and CDR2 YNNKEL (reference sequence). Trimming removed 4 bases at V and 5 bases at J, with 24 bases between. CDR3 length: 19 amino acids. In nucleotides, the CDR3 is TGTGCCAGCAGCCCCCGACAGATACTTATCTCCTTCGATAATTCACCCCTCCACTTT. Its protein product is CASSPRQILISFDNSPLHF.

In nucleotides, the CDR3 is TGTGCCAGCAGTTACTCCCGCGGCACTGAAGCTTTCTTT. Its protein is CASSYSRGTEAFF. The chain recombines TRBV6-5 with TRBJ1-1, with D hard to call. Looked up from germline, CDR1 is MNHEY and CDR2 is SVGAGI. This CDR3 has 13 amino acids. Trimming took off 0 bases at V and 4 bases at J, with 6 bases between the two ends.

The chain carries TRBV27 and TRBJ1-2, with D possibly TRBD1 on 5 matching bases. This CDR3 has 15 amino acids. The germline gives CDR1 MNHEY, CDR2 SMNVEV (reference sequence). The V end lost 5 bases, the J end lost 2 bases, and 15 bases lay between the germline ends. The CDR3 region has the DNA TGTGCCAGCAGTCCCCGCATAGCAGGGAACTATGGCTACACCTTC. Translation gives CASSPRIAGNYGYTF.

J is TRBJ1-3 and V is TRBV5-1; 12 bases fit TRBD1. The CDR3 extends over 15 amino acids. In germline, CDR1 is SGHRS, CDR2 YFSETQ. The V gene end was trimmed by 5 bases and the J gene end by 4 bases; junction bases not matched to a gene: 4. CDR3 DNA: TGCGCCAGCAGGGGACAGGGGGCGAGGGGAAACACCATATATTTT. As protein: CASRGQGARGNTIYF.